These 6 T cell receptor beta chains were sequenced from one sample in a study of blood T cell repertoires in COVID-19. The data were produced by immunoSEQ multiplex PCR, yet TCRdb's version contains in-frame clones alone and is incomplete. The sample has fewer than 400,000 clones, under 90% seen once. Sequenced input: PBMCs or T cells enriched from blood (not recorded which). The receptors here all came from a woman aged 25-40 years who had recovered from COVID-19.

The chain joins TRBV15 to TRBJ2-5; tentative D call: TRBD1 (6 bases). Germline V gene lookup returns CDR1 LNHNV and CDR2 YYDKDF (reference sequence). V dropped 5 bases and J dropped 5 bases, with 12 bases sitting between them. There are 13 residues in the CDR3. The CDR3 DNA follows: TGTGCCACCAGCGAAGGGACAAAGGAGACCCAGTACTTC. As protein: CATSEGTKETQYF.

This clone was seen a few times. In DNA, the CDR3 is TGTGCCAGCAGTATCGCGGGACTAGACATTCAGTACTTC. This translates into CASSIAGLDIQYF. This chain joins TRBV2 and TRBJ2-4; TRBD2 agrees at 8 bases. This CDR3 has 13 residues. Per the germline V gene, CDR1 is SNHLY and CDR2 is FYNNEI. With V trimmed by 5 bases and J by 8 bases, 5 bases remained unmatched.

Here the CDR3 reads CSAETGDTEAFF. The CDR3 DNA reads TGCAGCGCTGAGACAGGGGACACTGAAGCTTTCTTT. The genes are TRBV29-1 and TRBJ1-1, with 8 positions matching TRBD1. This CDR3 region has 12 residues. Germline trimming cut 7 bases from V and 3 bases from J; bases unmatched to any gene: 4. The germline V gene has CDR1 SQVTM and CDR2 ANQGSEA.

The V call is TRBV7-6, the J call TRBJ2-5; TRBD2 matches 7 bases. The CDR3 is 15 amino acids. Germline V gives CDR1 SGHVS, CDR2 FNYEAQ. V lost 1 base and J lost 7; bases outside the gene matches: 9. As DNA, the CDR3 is TGTGCCAGCAGCTTAGTGTCTGCGGGAGCGGGGACCCAGTACTTC. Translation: CASSLVSAGAGTQYF.

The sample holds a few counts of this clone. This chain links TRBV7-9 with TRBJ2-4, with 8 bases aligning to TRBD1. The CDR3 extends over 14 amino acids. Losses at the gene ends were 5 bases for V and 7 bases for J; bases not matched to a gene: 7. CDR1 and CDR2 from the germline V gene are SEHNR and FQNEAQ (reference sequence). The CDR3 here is CASSLGQVGNIQYF. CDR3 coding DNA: TGTGCCAGCAGCCTGGGACAGGTCGGGAACATTCAGTACTTC. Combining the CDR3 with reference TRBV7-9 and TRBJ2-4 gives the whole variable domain DTGVSQNPRHKITKRGQNVTFRCDPISEHNRLYWYRQTLGQGPEFLTYFQNEAQLEKSRLLSDRFSAERPKGSFSTLEIQRTEQGDSAMYLCASSLGQVGNIQYFGAGTRLSVL.

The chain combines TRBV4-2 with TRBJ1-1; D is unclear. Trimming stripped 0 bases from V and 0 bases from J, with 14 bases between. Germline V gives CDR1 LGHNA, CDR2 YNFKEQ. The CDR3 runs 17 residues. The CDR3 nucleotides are TGTGCCAGCAGCCAAGAAATCTCCCTGGCTGTGAACACTGAAGCTTTCTTT. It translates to CASSQEISLAVNTEAFF.